This TCR beta chain emerged from a study of T-cell memory formation after mild COVID-19. Regarding the study as a whole: CD4+ contracting clones were mainly CM and EM; CD8+ ones, EMRA.

TCRdb called the 5' RACE reads again in MiXCR, with one record for every CDR3 protein. The sample records approximately 100,000 distinct CDR3 sequences, over 15% being singletons. This clonotype has only a few counts. Its specificity is unknown. This receptor was taken from an adult woman who had mild COVID-19 (a few samples of this study predate the infection). Cell type and time point are not known. Sequencing was performed on PBMCs or a T cell subset sorted from them (not recorded which).

The DNA for the CDR3 is TGTGCCAGCAGCAACAGCGTAGTCCGCGTTACCTCCTACAATGAGCAGTTCTTC. As protein: CASSNSVVRVTSYNEQFF. The rearrangement joins TRBV9 to TRBJ2-1; D ambiguous. The CDR3 spans 18 residues. V was trimmed by 4 bases and J by 0 bases, leaving 20 bases between them. Germline V gives CDR1 SGDLS, CDR2 YYNGEE.